The source of this T cell receptor beta chain is a study of blood T cell repertoires in COVID-19. Profiled with immunoSEQ multiplex PCR; TCRdb holds only in-frame clones, not every one. Among 350,000 to 450,000 clones listed, about 89% were seen once. With V trimmed by 4 bases and J by 8 bases, 16 bases remained unmatched. The CDR3 sequence is 16 residues long. From germline, CDR1 is SGHNT and CDR2 YYREEE (reference sequence). This clone was counted once. This sequence was found in a woman between 55 and 75 years old with COVID-19, enrolled during active disease. What was sequenced was peripheral blood. The rearrangement uses TRBV5-4 and TRBJ1-2, with 8 bases fitting TRBD1. CDR3 coding DNA: TGTGCCAGCAGCCGTCCAGGGGGCCCGGGGGCACGGGGCTACACCTTC. It is translated as CASSRPGGPGARGYTF.